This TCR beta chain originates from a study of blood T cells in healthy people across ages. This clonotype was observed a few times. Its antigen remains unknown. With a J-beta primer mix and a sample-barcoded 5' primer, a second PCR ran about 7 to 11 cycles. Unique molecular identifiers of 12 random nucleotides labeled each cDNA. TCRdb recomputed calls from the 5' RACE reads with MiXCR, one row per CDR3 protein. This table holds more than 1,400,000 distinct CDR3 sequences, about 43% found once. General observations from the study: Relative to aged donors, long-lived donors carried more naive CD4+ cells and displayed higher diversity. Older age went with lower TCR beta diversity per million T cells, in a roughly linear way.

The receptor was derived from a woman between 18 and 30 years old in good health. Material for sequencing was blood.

This CDR3 reads CSAQLTSRDTQYF. The CDR3 DNA follows: TGCAGTGCTCAACTCACCTCGCGGGATACGCAGTATTTT. The V and J genes are TRBV20-1 and TRBJ2-3, with D hard to call. V was pared by 5 bases and J by 6 bases, with 15 bases between. Germline V gene lookup returns CDR1 DFQATT and CDR2 SNEGSKA (reference sequence). CDR3 length: 13 amino acids.